In this sample, the clone carrying this T cell receptor (beta chain) turned up a few times. This record comes from a study of shared clonotypes between healthy human individuals. Study-wide background: Ranging from 18 to 49 in age, donors were two women and three men.

This CDR3 region has 13 residues. Trimming cost V 4 bases and J 8 bases, with 14 bases left between them. CDR1 and CDR2 (germline): MNHEY, SMNVEV (reference sequence). Unsorted PBMC replicate PCRs drew on around 310 ng DNA, representing some 32,000 T cell genomes. Some clones are missing from TCRdb's copy, which holds only in-frame ones; the method was immunoSEQ multiplex PCR. The sample has roughly 490,000 clones; less than 80% are singletons. This chain links TRBV27 with TRBJ1-2; D is ambiguous. This sequence originates from a middle-aged woman in good health. Some clones in this sample may be carry-over from other donors' samples. Sequenced input: PBMCs. CDR3 bases: TGTGCCAGCAGTTCCCGCTCTGGGTGGGGCTACACCTTC. Protein sequence: CASSSRSGWGYTF.